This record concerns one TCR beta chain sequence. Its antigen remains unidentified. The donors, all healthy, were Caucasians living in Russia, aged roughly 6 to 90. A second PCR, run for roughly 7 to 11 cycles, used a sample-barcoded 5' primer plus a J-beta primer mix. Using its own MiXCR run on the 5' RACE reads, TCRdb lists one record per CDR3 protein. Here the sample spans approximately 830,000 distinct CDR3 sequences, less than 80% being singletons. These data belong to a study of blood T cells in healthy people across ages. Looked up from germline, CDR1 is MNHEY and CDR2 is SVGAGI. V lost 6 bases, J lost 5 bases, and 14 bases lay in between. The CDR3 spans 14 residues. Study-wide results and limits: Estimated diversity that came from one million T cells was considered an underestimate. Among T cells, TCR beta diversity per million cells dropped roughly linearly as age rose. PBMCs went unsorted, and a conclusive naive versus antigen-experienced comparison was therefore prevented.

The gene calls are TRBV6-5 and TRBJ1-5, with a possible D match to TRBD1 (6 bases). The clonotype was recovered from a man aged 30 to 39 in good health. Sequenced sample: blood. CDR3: CASRDSLQHQPQHF. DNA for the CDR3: TGTGCCAGCAGGGACAGCCTCCAGCATCAGCCCCAGCATTTT.